This T cell receptor beta chain derives from a study of blood T cell repertoires in COVID-19. CDR1 and CDR2 from the germline V gene are SGHDT and YYEEEE. The CDR3 consists of 14 residues. V gave up 0 bases and J gave up 5 bases, with 11 bases separating them. Using immunoSEQ multiplex PCR, the repertoire was profiled, and TCRdb retains in-frame clones only, with some absent. The repertoire holds tens of thousands of clones, over 85% seen once, with approximately 9.1% in the top ten. This sequence originates from a human donor in a cohort sampled during active COVID-19. This chain joins TRBV5-6 and TRBJ2-5; no clear D gene. The specimen was peripheral blood. The CDR3 sequence is CASSLEARMETQYF. CDR3 DNA: TGTGCCAGCAGCTTGGAAGCTAGAATGGAGACCCAGTACTTC. The full variable domain, completed using reference TRBV5-6 and TRBJ2-5, is DAGVTQSPTHLIKTRGQQVTLRCSPKSGHDTVSWYQQALGQGPQFIFQYYEEEERQRGNFPDRFSGHQFPNYSSELNVNALLLGDSALYLCASSLEARMETQYFGPGTRLLVL.